This T cell receptor (beta chain) was obtained from a study of human T cells and chemical hapten exposure. This clonotype came up a few times. Documented time point: pre-sensitization, week 0. This sample's treatment: therapeutic diphenylcyclopropenone sensitization with weekly scalp DPC. The CDR3 runs 15 residues. The germline V and J ends were trimmed by 6 bases and 3 bases, with 17 bases remaining between them. In TCRdb, the RACE reads were re-called with MiXCR into one record per CDR3 protein. Here the sample spans 200,000 to 300,000 distinct CDR3 sequences, about 9% being singletons. The material sequenced was whole blood, taken in connection with sensitization to the hapten diphenylcyclopropenone (DPC). The genes are TRBV12-3 or TRBV12-4 and TRBJ2-5; no definite D call. The receptor was derived from a middle-aged woman with alopecia areata. Some clones in this sample may be carry-over from other donors' samples. Written as DNA, the CDR3 is TGTGCCAGCAGCCGTACCATGAAGTTCGAAGAGACCCAGTACTTC. It translates to CASSRTMKFEETQYF.